This T cell receptor (beta chain) was observed in a study of technical replicates of blood from a few donors (dated by TCRdb to 2017 to 2019). This clone was picked up a small number of times. The clone's antigen remains unknown. No base quality information exists; no much larger clone differs at one position. Receptor amplification or capture employed the immunoSEQ multiplex PCR assay. This immuneACCESS table, as held by TCRdb, lists in-frame sequences with V and J called but not all clones. Of the missing ones, under half trace to an unresolved V gene in checked studies; the others have no known cause. The sample table contains roughly 65,000 clones; only one count was recorded for about 90% of them. Roughly 4.5% of the sample is held by the ten biggest clonotypes. The germline V and J ends show losses of 5 bases and 8 bases respectively, and no gene match explains 7 bases of the junction. The CDR3 runs 13 residues from the cysteine to the phenylalanine. CDR3 DNA only is kept here, 39 bases in frame from base 1. For CDR1 and CDR2, the germline V gene lists MNHNS and SASEGT.

This TCR was recovered from a human donor in good health. Some clones in this sample may be carry-over from other donors' samples. Sample: PBMCs. The receptor chain draws on TRBV6-1 and TRBJ1-2, and 8 bases in between align with TRBD1. The nucleotide sequence reads TGTGCCAGCAGTACCAGGGGGCAAGGAGGCTACACCTTC. Its translation is CASSTRGQGGYTF.